The clone carrying this T cell receptor beta chain was recorded at least ten times. The source of the sample is a study of blood T cells in healthy people across ages. Using a J-beta primer mix together with a sample-barcoded 5' primer, a second PCR was run for 7 to 11 cycles. TCRdb itself ran the 5' RACE reads through MiXCR, one entry per CDR3 protein. The repertoire includes 500,000 to 700,000 distinct CDR3 sequences, about 30% of them detected once, and less than 20% sits in the top ten. CDR1 is SGHTA, CDR2 FQGNSA, per germline. The CDR3 has 14 residues. The V end was cut by 8 bases, the J end by 0 bases, with 12 bases between.

The chain recombines TRBV7-2 with TRBJ2-3; D tentatively reads TRBD1 or TRBD2 (5 bases each). The sequence came from a woman of 80 years or more in good health. Material: blood. Here the CDR3 DNA reads TGTGCCAGCGGGACGTCATCGAGCACAGATACGCAGTATTTT. Its translation: CASGTSSSTDTQYF.